A selection of T cell receptor beta chains follows, all from one sample in a study of shared clonotypes between healthy human individuals. This table comes from immunoSEQ multiplex PCR, and its TCRdb copy is limited to in-frame clones, with some not included. This table has about 1 million clones, under 80% appearing once. Sequences were obtained from memory CD4+ T cells sorted from blood. These receptors came from a man between 18 and 35 years old in good health. CDR3s include the opening cysteine and the closing phenylalanine or tryptophan. The D gene is left open where the match is weak. The size entry is marked missing in some rows and otherwise reads once, few, many or a size class.

clone_size j_call d_call v_call cdr3_aa cdr3_nt
NA TRBJ2-7 NA TRBV4-1 CASSQDHGRFYEQYF TGCGCCAGCAGCCAAGATCACGGCAGATTCTACGAGCAGTACTTC
NA TRBJ1-1 NA TRBV18 CASSNKARENTEAFF TGTGCCAGCTCAAACAAAGCCAGAGAGAACACTGAAGCTTTCTTT
once TRBJ2-6 NA TRBV5-5 CASSLEGTGANVLTF TGTGCCAGCAGCTTGGAAGGGACCGGGGCCAACGTCCTGACTTTC
NA TRBJ1-6 NA TRBV7-2 CASSSNTGTLSSPLHF TGTGCCAGCAGTTCTAATACCGGGACTCTATCTTCACCCCTCCACTTT
NA TRBJ1-2 TRBD1 TRBV5-1 CASSTSTGTNYGYTF TGCGCCAGCAGCACCTCGACAGGGACTAACTATGGCTACACCTTC
NA TRBJ2-1 NA TRBV29-1 CSAKNSYNEQFF TGCAGCGCTAAGAACAGTTACAATGAGCAGTTCTTC
NA TRBJ1-5 NA TRBV28 CASQNRASQPQHF TGTGCCAGCCAAAACAGGGCTAGTCAGCCCCAGCATTTT
NA TRBJ1-2 TRBD1 TRBV5-1 CASSPGQVEGYTF TGCGCCAGCAGCCCGGGACAGGTGGAGGGCTACACCTTC
NA TRBJ2-7 TRBD2 TRBV18 CASSLAESYEQYF TGTGCCAGCTCGCTAGCGGAATCATACGAGCAGTACTTC
once TRBJ1-1 NA TRBV5-4 CASSPEGRWNTEAFF TGTGCCAGCAGTCCAGAGGGGAGGTGGAACACTGAAGCTTTCTTT
NA TRBJ2-5 NA TRBV4-1 CASSGRGPPYQETQYF TGCGCCAGCAGCGGTCGGGGGCCCCCATACCAAGAGACCCAGTACTTC
NA TRBJ2-5 TRBD1 TRBV11-2 CASSLADRGFETQYF TGTGCCAGCAGCTTAGCGGACAGGGGTTTCGAGACCCAGTACTTC
NA TRBJ2-7 TRBD1 TRBV25-1 CASSEISTGGLTYEQYF TGTGCCAGCAGTGAAATTTCGACAGGGGGCCTTACCTACGAGCAGTACTTC
once TRBJ1-1 NA TRBV29-1 CSVEVSGTEAFF TGCAGCGTTGAAGTATCGGGGACTGAAGCTTTCTTT
once TRBJ2-3 NA TRBV4-3 CASSHTYGVSTDTQYF TGCGCCAGCAGCCATACCTACGGGGTCAGCACAGATACGCAGTATTTT
NA TRBJ2-4 NA TRBV29-1 CSVEDGDRPNIQYF TGCAGCGTTGAAGACGGAGACAGACCAAACATTCAGTACTTC
NA TRBJ1-1 NA TRBV13 CASSLGAIYMNTEAFF TGTGCCAGCAGCTTAGGGGCCATCTACATGAACACTGAAGCTTTCTTT
NA TRBJ2-1 TRBD1 TRBV19 CASSLSHRDRQHNEQFF TGTGCCAGTAGTCTTTCTCACCGGGACAGACAACACAATGAGCAGTTCTTC
NA TRBJ1-3 TRBD1 TRBV5-1 CASSASGGSGNTIYF TGCGCCAGCAGCGCTTCAGGGGGCTCTGGAAACACCATATATTTT
once TRBJ2-5 TRBD2 TRBV30 CAWSVNLAGEETQYF TGTGCCTGGAGTGTTAACCTAGCGGGAGAAGAGACCCAGTACTTC
once TRBJ1-1 TRBD1 TRBV6-1 CASTLDRGNTEAFF TGTGCCAGCACTTTGGACAGGGGGAACACTGAAGCTTTCTTT
few TRBJ2-1 TRBD2 TRBV5-1 CASSPGLAGGNEQFF TGCGCCAGCAGCCCGGGGCTAGCGGGAGGAAATGAGCAGTTCTTC
NA TRBJ2-1 NA TRBV5-1 CASRLGYNEQFF TGCGCCAGCAGGTTGGGCTACAATGAGCAGTTCTTC
NA TRBJ1-4 NA TRBV2 CASRIGWGNEKLFF TGTGCCAGCAGGATAGGGTGGGGAAATGAAAAACTGTTTTTT
NA TRBJ1-1 TRBD1 TRBV10-2 CASSDPGTGIRNTEAFF TGCGCCAGCAGTGACCCAGGGACAGGAATAAGGAACACTGAAGCTTTCTTT
NA TRBJ1-2 NA TRBV28 CASRRSGSIYGYTF TGTGCCAGCCGGAGATCCGGGTCTATCTATGGCTACACCTTC
NA TRBJ2-7 NA TRBV5-1 CASKHDYYEQYF TGCGCCAGTAAGCACGATTACTACGAGCAGTACTTC
NA TRBJ1-4 NA TRBV30 CAWSGTNEKLFF TGTGCCTGGAGTGGAACTAATGAAAAACTGTTTTTT
few TRBJ1-2 NA TRBV27 CASSPTNENYGYTF TGTGCCAGCAGTCCGACCAACGAGAACTATGGCTACACCTTC
NA TRBJ2-3 TRBD2 TRBV18 CASSILAGDTDTQYF TGTGCCAGCTCAATCCTAGCGGGGGACACAGATACGCAGTATTTT
NA TRBJ2-5 NA TRBV10-3 CAISGHVADQTQYF TGTGCCATCAGTGGGCACGTTGCGGACCAGACCCAGTACTTC
NA TRBJ2-7 NA TRBV7-2 CASSLESQGNYEQYF TGTGCCAGCAGCTTAGAAAGTCAGGGGAACTACGAGCAGTACTTC
NA TRBJ2-7 NA TRBV10-1 CASSGKLDEQYF TGCGCCAGCAGTGGAAAATTGGACGAGCAGTACTTC
NA TRBJ1-3 TRBD1 TRBV2 CASSGDRVTIYF TGTGCCAGCAGTGGAGACAGGGTCACCATATATTTT
NA TRBJ2-2 NA TRBV10-3 CAISESSVAIAGELFF TGTGCCATCAGTGAGTCGAGCGTAGCCATCGCCGGGGAGCTGTTTTTT